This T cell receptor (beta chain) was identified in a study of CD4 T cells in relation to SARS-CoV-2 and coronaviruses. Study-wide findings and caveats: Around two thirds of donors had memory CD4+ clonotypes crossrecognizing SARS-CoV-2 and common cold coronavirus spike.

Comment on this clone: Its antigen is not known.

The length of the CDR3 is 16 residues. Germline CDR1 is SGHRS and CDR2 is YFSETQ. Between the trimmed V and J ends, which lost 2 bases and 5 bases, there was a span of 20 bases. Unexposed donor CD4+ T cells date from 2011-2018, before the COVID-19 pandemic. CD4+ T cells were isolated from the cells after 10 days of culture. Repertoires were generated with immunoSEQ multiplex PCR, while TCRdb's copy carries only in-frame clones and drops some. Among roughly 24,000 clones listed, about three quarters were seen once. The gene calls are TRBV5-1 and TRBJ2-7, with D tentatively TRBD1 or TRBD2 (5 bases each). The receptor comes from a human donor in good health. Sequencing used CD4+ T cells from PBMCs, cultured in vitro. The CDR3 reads CASSLSGTPLGNEQYF. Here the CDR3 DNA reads TGCGCCAGCAGCTTATCCGGGACCCCTCTTGGGAACGAGCAGTACTTC.